The 2 T cell receptor beta chains in this list originate from one sample, sequenced in a study of blood T cell repertoires in COVID-19. Here immunoSEQ multiplex PCR was the method, and the copy in TCRdb shows in-frame clones only, minus some. Among roughly 250,000 clones listed, about 85% were seen once. Source material: PBMCs or T cells enriched from blood (not recorded which). Receptors originate from a woman aged 25 to 39 with acute COVID-19.

The rearrangement joins TRBV7-6 to TRBJ1-3, with 8 bases that match TRBD1. CDR3 size: 20 residues. In germline, CDR1 is SGHVS, CDR2 FNYEAQ. Trimming at V came to 2 bases and at J to 3 bases, leaving 18 bases not matched to a gene. The chain's CDR3 is CASSLRGIGGTGHGGNTIYF. The CDR3 DNA reads TGTGCCAGCAGCTTAAGGGGGATTGGTGGGACAGGTCACGGTGGAAACACCATATATTTT.

The chain is built from TRBV29-1 and TRBJ1-2, with D unclear. The germline V gene has CDR1 SQVTM and CDR2 ANQGSEA. The CDR3 sequence is 13 residues long. With 0 bases removed from V and 1 base from J, the gap between germline ends came to 6 bases. The DNA for the CDR3 is TGCAGCGTTGAAGAGGGCCATAACTATGGCTACACCTTC. It yields the protein CSVEEGHNYGYTF.